The 7 T cell receptor beta chains presented below share a single source sample, sequenced in a study of technical replicates of blood from a handful of donors. Profiling relied on immunoSEQ multiplex PCR, and the TCRdb table lists in-frame clones only, not all of them. The repertoire consists of tens of thousands of clones, with nearly 96% occurring once and the leading ten covering around 0.35%. The sample was T cells isolated from PBMCs. The source of these receptors is a human donor in good health.

The V call is TRBV29-1, the J call TRBJ2-2; possibly TRBD2 for D (5 bases). This CDR3 is 14 amino acids long. The germline gives CDR1 SQVTM, CDR2 ANQGSEA. V lost 7 bases to trimming and J lost 0 bases, with 12 bases between them. CDR3 sequence: CSASRAANTGELFF. Here the CDR3 DNA reads TGCAGCGCATCGCGGGCGGCGAACACCGGGGAGCTGTTTTTT.

This sequence joins TRBV6-5 and TRBJ2-5; D may be TRBD1 (6 bases). Trimming took off 6 bases at V and 11 bases at J, with 13 bases between the two ends. This CDR3 contains 11 residues. The germline CDR1 and CDR2 sequences are MNHEY and SVGAGI. DNA for the CDR3: TGTGCCAGCAGCACGCCAGGGGAGCAGTACTTC. Its protein product is CASSTPGEQYF.

CDR3 bases: TGTGCCAGCAGCTTGGCGGACAGGGAAAATTACGAGCAGTACTTC. Translation gives CASSLADRENYEQYF. The chain has TRBV7-9 and TRBJ2-7; 8 bases match TRBD1. The germline CDR1 and CDR2 sequences are SEHNR and FQNEAQ (reference sequence). V shed 3 bases, J shed 4 bases, and the junction held 8 bases outside the gene matches. The length of the CDR3 is 15 residues. Together with reference TRBV7-9 and TRBJ2-7, the CDR3 gives the full variable domain: DTGVSQNPRHKITKRGQNVTFRCDPISEHNRLYWYRQTLGQGPEFLTYFQNEAQLEKSRLLSDRFSAERPKGSFSTLEIQRTEQGDSAMYLCASSLADRENYEQYFGPGTRLTVT.

The chain has TRBV6-1 and TRBJ2-7, with TRBD1 matching over 12 bases. This CDR3 region has 13 residues. V dropped 7 bases and J dropped 5; count of bases not matched to a gene: 3. Germline CDR1 and CDR2: MNHNS and SASEGT. CDR3: CASTGTGGNEQYF. The CDR3 DNA reads TGTGCCAGCACTGGGACAGGGGGCAACGAGCAGTACTTC.

V gene TRBV9 combines with J gene TRBJ2-2; TRBD2 matches 13 bases. CDR3 length equals 16 residues. J was trimmed by 4 bases and V by 0 bases; bases with no gene match: 0. The germline CDR1 and CDR2 sequences are SGDLS and YYNGEE. The CDR3 reads CASSVGTSGSTGELFF. The DNA of the CDR3 is TGTGCCAGCAGCGTAGGGACTAGCGGGAGCACCGGGGAGCTGTTTTTT.

The V and J genes are TRBV11-2 and TRBJ2-7; 7 bases are a match to TRBD1. From germline, CDR1 is SGHAT and CDR2 FQNNGV. The CDR3 sequence is 15 residues long. Germline trimming cut 5 bases from V and 4 bases from J; bases unmatched to any gene: 11. CDR3 in amino acids: CASSARPGQNYEQYF. CDR3 DNA sequence: TGTGCCAGCAGCGCAAGACCGGGACAGAATTACGAGCAGTACTTC.

The chain combines TRBV28 with TRBJ2-7; 7 bases are shared with TRBD2. Germline V gives CDR1 MDHEN, CDR2 SYDVKM. CDR3 length equals 13 residues. The V and J ends lost 6 bases and 3 bases, in that order; junction bases with no gene match: 5. Here the CDR3 DNA reads TGTGCCAGCAGGACAGCGGGGAACTACGAGCAGTACTTC. It encodes CASRTAGNYEQYF.